This record covers a single T cell receptor beta chain. This sample is drawn from a study of blood T cell repertoires in COVID-19. CDR3 length: 16 amino acids. Germline CDR1 is SGHDT and CDR2 is YYEEEE. The V and J ends lost 0 bases and 0 bases respectively, with 13 bases between them. Assay used: immunoSEQ multiplex PCR; TCRdb lists only in-frame clones, some missing. In the table there are 200,000 or so clones, 70% to 85% of which are singletons. The source is a human donor with acute or convalescent COVID-19. The donor label of this sample is uncertain. The chain is built from TRBV5-6 and TRBJ2-7; D is unresolved. Material for sequencing was peripheral blood. CDR3 coding DNA: TGTGCCAGCAGCTTGGCTGTCCGGTCGAGCTCCTACGAGCAGTACTTC. As protein: CASSLAVRSSSYEQYF.